This T cell receptor (beta chain) was found in a study of blood T cell repertoires in COVID-19. Study-wide context: Specimens from acute and convalescent COVID-19 originated in the United States, Italy and Spain. Nucleic acid was either cDNA or gDNA, and it came from T cells, B-cell-depleted T cells, or PBMCs.

Profiled with immunoSEQ multiplex PCR; TCRdb holds only in-frame clones, not every one. Of a few hundred thousand clones listed, about 88% are singletons. V was pared by 5 bases and J by 3 bases, with 10 bases between. The CDR3 consists of 14 residues. Germline CDR1 reads SNHLY; CDR2 reads FYNNEI. Sequenced: peripheral blood. This TCR came from a woman aged 60 to 75 with COVID-19, enrolled during active disease. V and J are TRBV2 and TRBJ1-4, with D possibly matching TRBD1 (5 bases). For the CDR3, the DNA is TGTGCCAGCAGTTATAGGGGTTCTAATGAAAAACTGTTTTTT. It is translated as CASSYRGSNEKLFF.